A selection of T cell receptor beta chains follows, all from one sample in a study of regulatory T cells in long-lasting Graves disease. TCRdb reprocessed the multiplex PCR reads via MiXCR and lists one record per CDR3 protein. The repertoire holds a few hundred thousand distinct CDR3 sequences, with approximately 16% as singletons. These records were also assigned to another study, of T cells in Graves' hyperthyroidism and ophthalmopathy.

The sample consisted of peripheral blood mononuclear cells (PBMCs), taken at new diagnosis, from a patient treated with antithyroid drugs. These receptors were obtained from a woman aged 40 to 55 with Graves disease. CDR3s include the opening cysteine and the closing phenylalanine or tryptophan. A D gene is named only where the DNA matches it firmly. The listing skips clone size in some rows; elsewhere it reads once, few, many or a size class.

cdr3_nt	cdr3_aa	v_call	clone_size	d_call	j_call	cdr3_length
TGTGCCAGCAAACAGGGGAGCACAGATACGCAGTATTTT	CASKQGSTDTQYF	TRBV28	many	TRBD1	TRBJ2-3	13
TGTGCCAGCAGTTTAGCGCAGGGACTAGCGGGAGAGTGTCACTTC	CASSLAQGLAGECHF	TRBV12-3/TRBV12-4	many	TRBD2	TRBJ2-7	15
TGTGCCAGCACCGCCCCCCACTCGCTAACCTACGAGCAGTACTTC	CASTAPHSLTYEQYF	TRBV7-2	many	.	TRBJ2-7	15
TGTGCCAGCAGCTCAGATTCCAGGGGAATAGAAAAACTGTTTTTT	CASSSDSRGIEKLFF	TRBV11-3	many	.	TRBJ1-4	15
TGTGCCACCAGCAGATCAAGACTAGACAATGAGCAGTTCTTC	CATSRSRLDNEQFF	TRBV15	.	.	TRBJ2-1	14
TGTGCCAGCAGCGTAGATTATGGCTCCTACGAGCAGTACTTC	CASSVDYGSYEQYF	TRBV9	.	.	TRBJ2-7	14
TGTGCCAGCAGACATGGATATGAGCAGTTCTTC	CASRHGYEQFF	TRBV12-3/TRBV12-4	.	.	TRBJ2-1	11
TGCGCCAGCAGCTTGAGCGGGAGGGCCGGCTACAATGAGCAGTTCTTC	CASSLSGRAGYNEQFF	TRBV5-1	.	TRBD2	TRBJ2-1	16
TGTGCCAGTAGCAACCCGGGACTAGCGGGAGAGGCCGGGGAGCTGTTTTTT	CASSNPGLAGEAGELFF	TRBV19	many	TRBD2	TRBJ2-2	17
TGTGCCAGCACCCTCGAGGTGGCAACGTACCAAGAGACCCAGTACTTC	CASTLEVATYQETQYF	TRBV2	many	.	TRBJ2-5	16
TGTGCCAGCAGCTTAGAAGTCCGGATCACAGATACGCAGTATTTT	CASSLEVRITDTQYF	TRBV7-6	many	.	TRBJ2-3	15
TGTGCCAGCACAACTACTAGCGGGAGGAACACCGGGGAGCTGTTTTTT	CASTTTSGRNTGELFF	TRBV28	many	TRBD2	TRBJ2-2	16
TGCAGCGTGCAGGGGATTAGCACAGATACGCAGTATTTT	CSVQGISTDTQYF	TRBV29-1	many	.	TRBJ2-3	13
TGTGCCAGCAACCGGAAGGGATTGAGCTATAATTCACCCCTCCACTTT	CASNRKGLSYNSPLHF	TRBV27	.	.	TRBJ1-6	16
TGTGCCAGCAGCTTAACAGGGAGGGCCGTAGATACGCAGTATTTT	CASSLTGRAVDTQYF	TRBV7-9	few	.	TRBJ2-3	15
TGTGCCAGTAGTCCCCGACAGGGAAGGTACACTGAAGCTTTCTTT	CASSPRQGRYTEAFF	TRBV19	.	TRBD1	TRBJ1-1	15
TGTGCCATCAGTGAGGATCTCCAGGGAGGTACGGATACGCAGTATTTT	CAISEDLQGGTDTQYF	TRBV10-3	many	.	TRBJ2-3	16
TGCAGCGTAGCTCCCGGGACTAGCGGAACTAGCACAGATACGCAGTATTTT	CSVAPGTSGTSTDTQYF	TRBV29-1	.	TRBD2	TRBJ2-3	17
TGCAGTGCTAGATCACCGACTAGCGCGATACCTTTGAATGAGCAGTTCTTC	CSARSPTSAIPLNEQFF	TRBV20-1	many	TRBD2	TRBJ2-1	17
TGTGCCAGCAGCTTACCAGCTCGGGGACCCTACGAGCAGTACTTC	CASSLPARGPYEQYF	TRBV11-2	many	.	TRBJ2-7	15
TGCAGTGCCCGGGACCACAGAGCCGGGGAAAAACTGTTTTTT	CSARDHRAGEKLFF	TRBV20-1	few	.	TRBJ1-4	14
TGTGCCAGCAGTTACTCCAGGGACGACAATGAGCAGTTCTTC	CASSYSRDDNEQFF	TRBV6-2/TRBV6-3	many	.	TRBJ2-1	14
TGTGCCAGCGGGGTGATGGAGACCCAGTACTTC	CASGVMETQYF	TRBV27	.	.	TRBJ2-5	11
TGTGCCAGCAGTTTCTTAGCGGGAGGCTCCGCGAACACCGGGGAGCTGTTTTTT	CASSFLAGGSANTGELFF	TRBV12-3/TRBV12-4	.	TRBD2	TRBJ2-2	18
TGTGCCAGCAGCTTAGCTTGGCAGCCCACCGGGGAGCTGTTTTTT	CASSLAWQPTGELFF	TRBV7-6	many	.	TRBJ2-2	15
TGTGCCACCAGCAGAGTATACAGGGGGCAGCAGTTCTTC	CATSRVYRGQQFF	TRBV15	many	TRBD1	TRBJ2-1	13
TGTGCCAGCAGAACAGGGGGGGACACTGAAGCTTTCTTT	CASRTGGDTEAFF	TRBV7-9	many	TRBD1	TRBJ1-1	13
TGTGCCAGCAGTTTCGGGCTAGCGGACACAGATACGCAGTATTTT	CASSFGLADTDTQYF	TRBV12-3/TRBV12-4	many	TRBD2	TRBJ2-3	15